Listed below are T cell receptor beta chains from one sample, sequenced in a study of shared clonotypes between healthy human individuals. Clones were sequenced by immunoSEQ multiplex PCR, and TCRdb holds only the in-frame ones, with some missing. Of approximately 810,000 clones in the sample, 92% were seen once. Sequenced sample: naive CD8+ T cells sorted from blood. These receptors were taken from a man aged 30 to 45 in good health. Both conserved end residues are part of each CDR3. D genes are given only for firm matches. Size is stated for part of the rows, as once, few or many counts, or as a class when the clone is expanded.

D,size,J,V,DNA,CDR3
-,-,TRBJ1-2,TRBV15,TGTGCCACCCTCGGGGGTCAGGATGGCTACACCTTC,CATLGGQDGYTF
TRBD1,-,TRBJ2-7,TRBV5-6,TGTGCCAGCAGCTTGGTGACAGGGTTCCACGAGCAGTACTTC,CASSLVTGFHEQYF
-,-,TRBJ2-2,TRBV4-1,TGCGCCAGCAGCCCTGACCCCTGGTCGAACACCGGGGAGCTGTTTTTT,CASSPDPWSNTGELFF
-,-,TRBJ2-1,TRBV7-8,TGTGCCAGCAGCTCAACACAAAACTACAATGAGCAGTTCTTC,CASSSTQNYNEQFF
-,-,TRBJ2-2,TRBV9,TGTGCCAGCGCAAGCCGAGTCACAAACACCGGGGAGCTGTTTTTT,CASASRVTNTGELFF
-,-,TRBJ1-1,TRBV6-5,TGTGCCAGCAGTTACTCGAGGGACGGCCTTGAAGCTTTCTTT,CASSYSRDGLEAFF
-,-,TRBJ2-3,TRBV5-6,TGTGTCCCCAGGCAGGGAGAAGATACGCAGTATTTT,CVPRQGEDTQYF
TRBD2,-,TRBJ2-7,TRBV7-9,TGTGCCAGCAGCTTAGATAGCGGGAGCTCCGAGCAGTACTTC,CASSLDSGSSEQYF
TRBD1,-,TRBJ2-1,TRBV27,TGTGCCAGCACTCTCCTTATACCCACAGGGGCGAATGAGCAGTTCTTC,CASTLLIPTGANEQFF
TRBD1,-,TRBJ1-2,TRBV7-9,TGTGCCAGCAGCTTGGTCACGGGAGACAGGGACGGCTACACCTTC,CASSLVTGDRDGYTF
TRBD1,-,TRBJ2-5,TRBV2,TGTGCCAGAAAAGGGGACAGCCAAGAGACCCAGTACTTC,CARKGDSQETQYF
-,-,TRBJ1-1,TRBV4-2,TGTGCCAGCAGCTTAGCCAGGATGAACACTGAAGCTTTCTTT,CASSLARMNTEAFF
-,-,TRBJ2-5,TRBV25-1,TGTGCCTCCCTAGGGTCAGAGACCCAGTACTTC,CASLGSETQYF
-,-,TRBJ1-5,TRBV27,TGTGCCAGCAGTCCGACAGTGGCCCATCAGCCCCAGCATTTT,CASSPTVAHQPQHF
TRBD2,-,TRBJ2-3,TRBV5-4,TGTGCCAGCAGCTGGGGTATAGCGGGAACTTTAACAGATACGCAGTATTTT,CASSWGIAGTLTDTQYF
-,-,TRBJ1-1,TRBV27,TGTGCCAGCAGTGAAGGGGTGCGAGCTTTCTTT,CASSEGVRAFF
-,-,TRBJ2-3,TRBV25-1,TGTGCCAGCAGTGATTGGGGCGCACCAGATACGCAGTATTTT,CASSDWGAPDTQYF
-,-,TRBJ2-7,TRBV4-1,TGCGCCAGCAGCCAAGGTGAGGACAGATCCTACGAGCAGTACTTC,CASSQGEDRSYEQYF
-,-,TRBJ2-7,TRBV5-4,TGTGCCAGCAGCTCACGGGGAGGCGCCTACGAGCAGTACTTC,CASSSRGGAYEQYF
-,-,TRBJ2-1,TRBV7-9,TGTGCCAGCAGCCCCCAAAACTACAATGAGCAGTTCTTC,CASSPQNYNEQFF
-,-,TRBJ2-2,TRBV5-4,TGTGCCAGCAGCTTTGGCGGACTGAACACCGGGGAGCTGTTTTTT,CASSFGGLNTGELFF
TRBD1,-,TRBJ2-7,TRBV2,TGTGCCAGCAGACGGGGACAGGGCCAGATCCCCGAGCAGTACTTC,CASRRGQGQIPEQYF
-,-,TRBJ2-7,TRBV2,TGTGCCAGCAGGGCCAGTTACTACGAGCAGTACTTC,CASRASYYEQYF
-,-,TRBJ2-7,TRBV5-5,TGTGCCAGCAGCTTGGACAGGGGGGGCGAGCAGTACTTC,CASSLDRGGEQYF
TRBD2,-,TRBJ2-5,TRBV28,TGTGCCACCCTCGACCCGTTACTAGCGGGTTGGCCCCAGTACTTC,CATLDPLLAGWPQYF
TRBD2,-,TRBJ2-7,TRBV29-1,TGCAGCGTTCACAACGGGAGGTCCTACGAGCAGTACTTC,CSVHNGRSYEQYF
-,-,TRBJ1-2,TRBV18,TGTGCCAGCTCTCAAGGACTGTATGGCTACACCTTC,CASSQGLYGYTF
-,-,TRBJ1-2,TRBV9,TGTGCCAGCAGCGGCCACAGGGTAAATACGGATGGCTACACCTTC,CASSGHRVNTDGYTF
-,-,TRBJ2-3,TRBV29-1,TGCAGCGTTGTCACAGGGACAGATACGCAGTATTTT,CSVVTGTDTQYF
-,-,TRBJ1-1,TRBV28,TGTGCCAGCAATTTTCGACCGGGTAATCCAGGGTTGGGGGCTTTCTTT,CASNFRPGNPGLGAFF
-,-,TRBJ2-3,TRBV9,TGTGCCAGCAGCCCATGGGGGGAAGATACGCAGTATTTT,CASSPWGEDTQYF
-,-,TRBJ2-7,TRBV28,TGTGCCAGCAGTTACGACTCTTCAGGGGACGAGCAGTACTTC,CASSYDSSGDEQYF
-,-,TRBJ2-3,TRBV15,TGTGCCACCAGCAGAGAGGCCGGAGGAGATACGCAGTATTTT,CATSREAGGDTQYF
-,-,TRBJ2-5,TRBV14,TGTGCCAGCAGCCAAGACGGACAACTCCAAGAGACCCAGTACTTC,CASSQDGQLQETQYF
TRBD2,few,TRBJ2-1,TRBV19,TGTGCCAGTAGTATTGGGACGTGGGCTAGCGGGAGGGCCACGAGCTCCTACAATGAGCAGTTCTTC,CASSIGTWASGRATSSYNEQFF
-,-,TRBJ1-5,TRBV7-2,TGTGCCAGCAGCTCCAGCCCATTGAGCAATCAGCCCCAGCATTTT,CASSSSPLSNQPQHF
-,-,TRBJ2-1,TRBV7-9,TGTGCCAGCAGCTCGACGATGAGGAGCTCCTACAATGAGCAGTTCTTC,CASSSTMRSSYNEQFF
-,-,TRBJ2-7,TRBV7-3,TGTGCCAGCAGCTCTTACCCGACTAGGGAACAGTACTTC,CASSSYPTREQYF
-,-,TRBJ2-1,TRBV6-4,TGTGCCAGCAGTGGGAACAATGAGCAGTTCTTC,CASSGNNEQFF
-,-,TRBJ2-1,TRBV2,TGTGCCAGCAGGGCTAATTACAATGAGCAGTTCTTC,CASRANYNEQFF
-,-,TRBJ2-7,TRBV5-1,TGCGCCAGCCGTCAATGGTCCGGGGCGGCCTACGAGCAGTACTTC,CASRQWSGAAYEQYF
-,-,TRBJ2-7,TRBV27,TGTGCCAGCAGTTTATTCAGCTCGGGGGAGCAGTACTTC,CASSLFSSGEQYF
-,-,TRBJ1-2,TRBV6-1,TGTGCCAGCAGTGACCTGGGACAAAGGGAAAGGACTAACTATGGCTACACCTTC,CASSDLGQRERTNYGYTF
TRBD1,-,TRBJ2-7,TRBV27,TGTGCCAGCAGTTGGGACAGCAACTACGAGCAGTACTTC,CASSWDSNYEQYF
-,-,TRBJ2-1,TRBV6-5,TGTGCCAGCAGTTACTCGCCTGGCCAGGGCGGCAATGAGCAGTTCTTC,CASSYSPGQGGNEQFF
-,-,TRBJ2-7,TRBV6-1,TGTGCCAGCAGTGAACCGTACGAGCAGTACTTC,CASSEPYEQYF
-,-,TRBJ2-6,TRBV5-4,TGTGCCAGCAGCAATACAGGGTCCGGGGCCAACGTCCTGACTTTC,CASSNTGSGANVLTF
-,-,TRBJ2-2,TRBV19,TGTGCCAGTTCGTATAGCGGGAACACCGGGGAGCTGTTTTTT,CASSYSGNTGELFF
-,-,TRBJ2-2,TRBV28,TGTGCCAGCAGTTCCACGGACTATTCCAAATTGAGGAACACCGGGGAGCTGTTTTTT,CASSSTDYSKLRNTGELFF
TRBD2,many,TRBJ2-7,TRBV7-8,TGTGCCAGCAGCTTCGGACCCGGGACTAGCGGGTTTTCGGGCGAGCAGTACTTC,CASSFGPGTSGFSGEQYF
-,-,TRBJ1-1,TRBV7-9,TGTGCCAGCAGCGTAGATGGCACTGAAGCTTTCTTT,CASSVDGTEAFF
-,-,TRBJ2-7,TRBV29-1,TGCAGCGTTGGGCGTGCAGAAAACTCCTACGAGCAGTACTTC,CSVGRAENSYEQYF